The 15 T cell receptor beta chains below all came from one sample that was sequenced in a study of blood T cell repertoires in COVID-19. Assay: immunoSEQ multiplex PCR; the TCRdb copy retains only in-frame clones and omits some. The sample consists of some 160,000 clones, approximately 88% of them appearing once. The sample comprised PBMCs or T cells enriched from blood (not recorded which). The receptor set was obtained from a woman aged 50 to 60 who had recovered from COVID-19.

The V call is TRBV11-3, the J call TRBJ1-6; D unclear. Germline V gives CDR1 SGHNT, CDR2 YENEEA. The CDR3 totals 13 residues. V gave up 5 bases and J gave up 8 bases, with 10 bases separating them. CDR3 sequence: CASSRHLDSPLHF. The CDR3 DNA reads TGTGCCAGCAGCCGCCACTTGGATTCACCCCTCCACTTT.

This rearrangement joins TRBV27 to TRBJ2-1, with no clear D. Germline values: CDR1 MNHEY, CDR2 SMNVEV (reference sequence). The CDR3 runs 13 residues. V gave up 11 bases and J gave up 5 bases, with 16 bases separating them. DNA for the CDR3: TGTGCCTCTGTGGGTCTGACTGACAATGAGCAGTTCTTC. Translated, it gives CASVGLTDNEQFF.

The chain employs TRBV9 and TRBJ1-3; no reliable D call. V was trimmed by 3 bases and J by 0 bases, leaving 13 bases between them. Germline V lookup: CDR1 SGDLS, CDR2 YYNGEE. The CDR3 is 16 residues long. CDR3 sequence reads: CASSAEIGGSGNTIYF. Here the CDR3 DNA reads TGTGCCAGCAGCGCAGAAATTGGCGGCTCTGGAAACACCATATATTTT.

The chain is built from TRBV5-4 and TRBJ1-2; tentatively, D is TRBD1 (5 bases). This CDR3 is 14 amino acids long. Trimming cost V 5 bases and J 0 bases, with 11 bases left between them. Germline V gene sequence: CDR1 SGHNT, CDR2 YYREEE (reference sequence). The CDR3: CASSRRTTNYGYTF. The CDR3 DNA follows: TGTGCCAGCAGTCGACGGACAACTAACTATGGCTACACCTTC.

This clone was counted once. V gene TRBV14 combines with J gene TRBJ2-7; TRBD2 matches at 7 bases. CDR1 and CDR2 from the germline V gene are SGHDN and FVKESK. Losses at the gene ends were 4 bases for V and 6 bases for J; bases not matched to a gene: 6. This CDR3 is built from 13 residues. Here the CDR3 DNA reads TGTGCCAGCAGCCTGGGACTATTGGGCGAGCAGTACTTC. This gives the protein CASSLGLLGEQYF. The full variable domain, completed using reference TRBV14 and TRBJ2-7, is EAGVTQFPSHSVIEKGQTVTLRCDPISGHDNLYWYRRVMGKEIKFLLHFVKESKQDESGMPNNRFLAERTGGTYSTLKVQPAELEDSGVYFCASSLGLLGEQYFGPGTRLTVT.

This clone was observed once. The chain links TRBV14 to TRBJ2-2; the match to TRBD1 covers 8 bases. CDR3 length: 17 residues. From germline, CDR1 is SGHDN and CDR2 FVKESK. The trim removed 2 bases at V and 2 bases at J, leaving 7 bases unmatched. Here the CDR3 reads CASSQRWTGLNTGELFF. In DNA, the CDR3 is TGTGCCAGCAGCCAAAGATGGACAGGGCTAAACACCGGGGAGCTGTTTTTT.

CDR3 sequence (DNA): TGTGCCACCCAACCCGCTAGCGGCACAGATACGCAGTATTTT. Translation: CATQPASGTDTQYF. The chain joins TRBV10-3 to TRBJ2-3; D is possibly TRBD2 (6 bases). The CDR3 is made up of 14 amino acids. The germline V and J ends were trimmed by 10 bases and 1 base, with 15 bases remaining between them. The germline gives CDR1 ENHRY, CDR2 SYGVKD.

This chain joins TRBV2 and TRBJ2-6; tentatively, D is TRBD1 (5 bases). Trimming took 8 bases from V and 4 from J, leaving 15 bases between them. Germline V lookup: CDR1 SNHLY, CDR2 FYNNEI. This CDR3 has 15 amino acids. The CDR3, as DNA: TGTGCCAGCCTTTCCGGCAGGACAGGGGCCAACGTCCTGACTTTC. It codes for CASLSGRTGANVLTF.

The rearrangement joins TRBV5-6 to TRBJ2-1; 9 positions agree with TRBD2. After removal of 4 bases from V and 10 bases from J, the junction contained 9 bases not matched to a gene. CDR1 is SGHDT and CDR2 is YYEEEE in the germline V gene. The CDR3 is 14 amino acids. The CDR3 loop reads CASSISSGGGEQFF. CDR3 coding DNA: TGTGCCAGCAGCATAAGTAGCGGGGGCGGGGAGCAGTTCTTC.

This clone has a handful of counts. This chain uses TRBV2 with TRBJ1-5; 9 bases match TRBD1. This CDR3 is built from 14 residues. CDR1 is SNHLY and CDR2 is FYNNEI in the germline V gene. V dropped 3 bases and J dropped 9; count of bases not matched to a gene: 6. The CDR3 reads CASSEGQGRRPQHF. In nucleotides, the CDR3 is TGTGCCAGCAGTGAGGGACAGGGTAGACGGCCCCAGCATTTT.

The chain is built from TRBV6-2 or TRBV6-3 and TRBJ1-1; possible D gene TRBD1, 6 bases. Germline CDR1 MNHEY, CDR2 SVGEGT. The CDR3 consists of 13 residues. The germline V and J ends were trimmed by 6 bases and 4 bases, with 12 bases remaining between them. The CDR3 DNA sequence: TGTGCCAGCAGCCCCCGGGGGGCCACTGAAGCTTTCTTT. Protein: CASSPRGATEAFF.

The rearrangement links TRBV6-2 or TRBV6-3 to TRBJ1-2; TRBD1 matches 9 bases. CDR1 is MNHEY and CDR2 is SVGEGT in the germline V gene. The CDR3 is made up of 13 amino acids. Trimming removed 5 bases from V and 10 bases from J; junction bases left unmatched: 8. The CDR3 sequence: CASSQGTGSAYTF. The CDR3 DNA follows: TGTGCCAGCAGTCAAGGGACAGGGAGCGCCTACACCTTC.

The V and J genes are TRBV6-5 and TRBJ2-7; 7 bases align to TRBD1. V dropped 0 bases and J dropped 5; count of bases not matched to a gene: 7. The CDR3 has 15 amino acids. Germline-derived CDR1 and CDR2 are MNHEY and SVGAGI. The CDR3 region is CASSYSLAGGNEQYF. CDR3 DNA: TGTGCCAGCAGTTACTCGTTGGCAGGGGGTAACGAGCAGTACTTC.

The chain carries TRBV9 and TRBJ2-5; 12 bases align to TRBD2. Germline CDR1 reads SGDLS; CDR2 reads YYNGEE. The CDR3 runs 16 residues. The V gene end was trimmed by 0 bases and the J gene end by 4 bases; junction bases not matched to a gene: 4. The CDR3 is CASSVGLAGGPETQYF. The CDR3 bases are TGTGCCAGCAGCGTAGGGCTAGCGGGGGGGCCAGAGACCCAGTACTTC.

The chain joins TRBV7-6 to TRBJ2-3; 7 bases align to TRBD2. Germline CDR1 is SGHVS and CDR2 is FNYEAQ. The CDR3 loop spans 15 amino acids. The trim removed 0 bases at V and 0 bases at J, leaving 0 bases unmatched. CDR3 residues: CASSLAGLSTDTQYF. CDR3 coding DNA: TGTGCCAGCAGCTTAGCGGGACTAAGCACAGATACGCAGTATTTT.